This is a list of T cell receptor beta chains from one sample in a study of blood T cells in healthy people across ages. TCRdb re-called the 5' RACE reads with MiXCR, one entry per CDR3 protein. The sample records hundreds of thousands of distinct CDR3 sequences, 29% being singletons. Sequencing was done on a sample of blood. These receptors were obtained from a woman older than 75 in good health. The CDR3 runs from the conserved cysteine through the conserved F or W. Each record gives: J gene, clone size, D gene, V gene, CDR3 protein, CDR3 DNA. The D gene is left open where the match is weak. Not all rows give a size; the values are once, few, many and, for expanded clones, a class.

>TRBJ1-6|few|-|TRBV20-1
CSARLGTANSPLHF
TGCAGTGCTAGACTCGGGACGGCGAATTCACCCCTCCACTTT
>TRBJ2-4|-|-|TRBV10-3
CAISESLGSGKNIQYF
TGTGCCATCAGTGAGTCGTTAGGGAGTGGCAAAAACATTCAGTACTTC
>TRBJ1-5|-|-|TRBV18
CASSHLIQPQHF
TGTGCCAGCTCACACCTTATTCAGCCCCAGCATTTT
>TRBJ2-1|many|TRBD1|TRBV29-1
CSAGTGRYNEQFF
TGCAGCGCCGGGACAGGGCGCTACAATGAGCAGTTCTTC
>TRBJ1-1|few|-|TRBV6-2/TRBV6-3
CASSPPDRREAFF
TGTGCCAGCAGTCCACCTGACAGGCGGGAAGCTTTCTTT
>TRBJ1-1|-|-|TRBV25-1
CASSDPFRAKAFF
TGTGCCAGCAGTGACCCATTCAGGGCCAAAGCTTTCTTT
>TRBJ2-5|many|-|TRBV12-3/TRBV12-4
CASSLGEGETQYF
TGTGCCAGCAGTTTAGGCGAGGGGGAGACCCAGTACTTC
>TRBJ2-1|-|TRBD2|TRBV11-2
CASSNSGEQFF
TGTGCCAGCAGCAATAGCGGGGAGCAGTTCTTC
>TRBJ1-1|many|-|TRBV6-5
CASSPRESFRGEAFF
TGTGCCAGCAGTCCCCGGGAGTCCTTCCGGGGTGAAGCTTTCTTT
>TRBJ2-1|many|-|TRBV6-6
CASSYSFSRDVNEQFF
TGTGCCAGCAGTTACTCTTTCAGCAGGGACGTAAATGAGCAGTTCTTC
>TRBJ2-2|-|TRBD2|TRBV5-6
CASSFGGVSTGERFF
TGTGCCAGCAGCTTCGGGGGGGTCAGCACCGGGGAGCGGTTTTTT
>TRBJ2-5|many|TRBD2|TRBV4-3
CASSQDAAGDQTQYF
TGCGCCAGCAGCCAAGACGCAGCGGGGGACCAGACCCAGTACTTC
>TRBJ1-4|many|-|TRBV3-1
CASSYRAEGEKLFF
TGTGCCAGCAGCTACCGGGCCGAGGGGGAAAAACTGTTTTTT
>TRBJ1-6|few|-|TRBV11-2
CASSLVQTNSPLHF
TGTGCCAGCAGCTTAGTCCAGACTAATTCACCCCTCCACTTT
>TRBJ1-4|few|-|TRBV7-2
CASSLGGAGPEKRFF
TGTGCCAGCAGCTTAGGGGGCGCAGGTCCTGAAAAACGGTTTTTT
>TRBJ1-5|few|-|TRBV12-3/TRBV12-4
CASSLGRRERGVNQPQHF
TGTGCCAGCAGTTTAGGTAGGAGGGAAAGAGGAGTCAATCAGCCCCAGCATTTT
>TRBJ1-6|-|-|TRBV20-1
CSATPVGDNSPLHF
TGCAGTGCTACCCCGGTAGGGGATAATTCACCCCTCCACTTT
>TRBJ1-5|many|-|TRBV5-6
CASSLGGFGNQPQHF
TGTGCCAGCAGCTTGGGGGGGTTTGGCAATCAGCCCCAGCATTTT
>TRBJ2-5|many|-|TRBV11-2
CASSLGGTSAGTQYF
TGTGCCAGCAGCTTAGGTGGCACCAGCGCGGGGACCCAGTACTTC
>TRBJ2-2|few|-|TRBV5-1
CASSLSSASTGELFF
TGCGCCAGCAGCTTGAGTAGCGCCAGCACCGGGGAGCTGTTTTTT
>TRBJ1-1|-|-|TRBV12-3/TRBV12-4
CASSLRPPYEAFF
TGTGCCAGCAGTTTACGGCCTCCTTATGAAGCTTTCTTT
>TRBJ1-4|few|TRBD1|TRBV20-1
CSAPRTGGEKLFF
TGCAGTGCCCCCCGGACAGGGGGTGAAAAACTGTTTTTT
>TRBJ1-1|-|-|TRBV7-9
CASTDMSGDTEAFF
TGTGCCAGCACAGACATGAGCGGGGACACTGAAGCTTTCTTT
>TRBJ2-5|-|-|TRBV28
CASTVGGETQYF
TGTGCCAGCACCGTAGGGGGGGAGACCCAGTACTTC
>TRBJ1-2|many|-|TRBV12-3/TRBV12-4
CASSRGVGGYTF
TGTGCCAGCAGCCGGGGGGTCGGAGGCTACACCTTC
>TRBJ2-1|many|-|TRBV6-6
CASSYHDPLMGEQFF
TGTGCCAGCAGTTACCATGACCCCCTAATGGGTGAGCAGTTCTTC
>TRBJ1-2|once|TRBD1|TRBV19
CAAWRTGGSNYGYTF
TGTGCCGCCTGGAGGACAGGGGGCTCTAACTATGGCTACACCTTC